This is a list of T cell receptor beta chains from one sample in a study of blood T cells in healthy people across ages. One entry per CDR3 protein, called by TCRdb with MiXCR from the 5' RACE reads. The table includes 1.8 million or so distinct CDR3 sequences, 30% to 40% detected once. Sample: blood. The origin of the receptors is a human donor in good health. Both conserved end residues are part of each CDR3. The order of the fields is CDR3 length, J gene, D gene, V gene, clone size, CDR3 DNA, CDR3 protein. A D gene is named only where the DNA matches it firmly. Clone size, where shown, is once, few, many, or a class for clones that have expanded.

length: 12; J: TRBJ2-1; D: NA; V: TRBV7-9; size: NA; DNA: TGTGCCAGCAGCTTCGCTAGGGGTGAGCAGTTCTTC; CDR3: CASSFARGEQFF
length: 18; J: TRBJ2-3; D: TRBD2; V: TRBV5-1; size: NA; DNA: TGCGCCAGCAGCTTGGCCGGGGGTAGCGGGGGGGCCTCAGATACGCAGTATTTT; CDR3: CASSLAGGSGGASDTQYF
length: 20; J: TRBJ2-3; D: TRBD2; V: TRBV13; size: NA; DNA: TGTGCCGGCAGCACCCGACTAGCGGGGGATCTAACAACGAACCCAGATACGCAGTATTTT; CDR3: CAGSTRLAGDLTTNPDTQYF
length: 18; J: TRBJ1-2; D: TRBD1; V: TRBV7-8; size: few; DNA: TGTGCCAGCAGCTTAGGGGCAGGGGGCGCCCTCACTAACTATGGCTACACCTTC; CDR3: CASSLGAGGALTNYGYTF
length: 15; J: TRBJ1-1; D: NA; V: TRBV6-2/TRBV6-3; size: NA; DNA: TGTGCCAGCAGTTCCCCCAGCGTATGGAACACTGAAGCTTTCTTT; CDR3: CASSSPSVWNTEAFF
length: 12; J: TRBJ2-7; D: NA; V: TRBV7-2; size: NA; DNA: TGTGCCAGCAGCCCCCAGGCTTCCGAGCAGTACTTC; CDR3: CASSPQASEQYF
length: 17; J: TRBJ2-1; D: TRBD2; V: TRBV29-1; size: few; DNA: TGCAGCGTTGAACTAGCGGGGGCCCCCAGCTCCTACAATGAGCAGTTCTTC; CDR3: CSVELAGAPSSYNEQFF
length: 14; J: TRBJ2-2; D: NA; V: TRBV6-4; size: few; DNA: TGTGCCAGCAACGAGGGGCTAGGCACCGGGGAGCTGTTTTTT; CDR3: CASNEGLGTGELFF
length: 19; J: TRBJ1-4; D: NA; V: TRBV5-1; size: few; DNA: TGCGCCAGCAGCGCAATACCGGGAGACGAATATGCAACTAATGAAAAACTGTTTTTT; CDR3: CASSAIPGDEYATNEKLFF
length: 14; J: TRBJ2-3; D: TRBD2; V: TRBV29-1; size: many; DNA: TGCAGCGTCGAGGGACTAGCTAGCACAGATACGCAGTATTTT; CDR3: CSVEGLASTDTQYF
length: 13; J: TRBJ1-2; D: NA; V: TRBV20-1; size: NA; DNA: TGCAGTGCTAGTCCAGGGACTAACTATGGCTACACCTTC; CDR3: CSASPGTNYGYTF
length: 16; J: TRBJ2-1; D: NA; V: TRBV7-2; size: NA; DNA: TGTGCCAGCAGCCCCATCGGATCTGGGTCTTACAATGAGCAGTTCTTC; CDR3: CASSPIGSGSYNEQFF
length: 15; J: TRBJ2-4; D: NA; V: TRBV27; size: once; DNA: TGTGTCAGCAGTTTATTGGGGGGAGGCAGGAACATTCAGTACTTC; CDR3: CVSSLLGGGRNIQYF
length: 16; J: TRBJ1-6; D: NA; V: TRBV28; size: NA; DNA: TGTGCCAGCAGTTATACCCGGGGGCAGGATAATTCACCCCTCCACTTT; CDR3: CASSYTRGQDNSPLHF
length: 16; J: TRBJ2-1; D: TRBD1; V: TRBV6-2/TRBV6-3; size: NA; DNA: TGTGCCAGCAGTACCCGACCGGGACAGGTCCACAATGAGCAGTTCTTC; CDR3: CASSTRPGQVHNEQFF
length: 13; J: TRBJ1-4; D: NA; V: TRBV25-1; size: NA; DNA: TGTGCCAGCAGTGAGGGGGCGAATGAAAAACTGTTTTTT; CDR3: CASSEGANEKLFF
length: 15; J: TRBJ1-2; D: NA; V: TRBV5-1; size: few; DNA: TGCGCCAGCAGGCCTGTCCCAGAGCGTGGGTATGGCTACACCTTC; CDR3: CASRPVPERGYGYTF
length: 12; J: TRBJ1-2; D: NA; V: TRBV15; size: few; DNA: TGTGCCACCAGTAGTCTCGGCTATGGCTACACCTTC; CDR3: CATSSLGYGYTF
length: 18; J: TRBJ2-1; D: NA; V: TRBV7-9; size: NA; DNA: TGTGCCAGCAGCCTCCTTCCCGGGACCGATGTCACCTACAATGAGCAGTTCTTC; CDR3: CASSLLPGTDVTYNEQFF
length: 12; J: TRBJ2-1; D: TRBD1; V: TRBV5-5; size: NA; DNA: TGTGCGGTGACAGGGATGGGTAATGGGCAGTTCTTC; CDR3: CAVTGMGNGQFF
length: 14; J: TRBJ1-4; D: NA; V: TRBV18; size: NA; DNA: TGTGCCAACTCACCCAGGGGAATTAATGAAAAACTGTTTTTT; CDR3: CANSPRGINEKLFF
length: 16; J: TRBJ2-3; D: TRBD2; V: TRBV6-4; size: NA; DNA: TGTGCCAGCAGCCCAGTAGCGGGGGGGATCCCCGATACGCAGTATTTT; CDR3: CASSPVAGGIPDTQYF
length: 17; J: TRBJ2-1; D: TRBD2; V: TRBV10-3; size: NA; DNA: TGTGCCATCAGTGAGTCCTCCCCGGGAGGGGGGCTAAATGAGCAGTTCTTC; CDR3: CAISESSPGGGLNEQFF
length: 11; J: TRBJ2-4; D: NA; V: TRBV29-1; size: many; DNA: TGCAGCGTTGATCGCGGAAACATTCAGTACTTC; CDR3: CSVDRGNIQYF
length: 16; J: TRBJ2-1; D: NA; V: TRBV7-2; size: NA; DNA: TGTGCCAGCAGCCTGACGGGGCGGCTACTGAACAATGAGCAGTTCTTC; CDR3: CASSLTGRLLNNEQFF
length: 17; J: TRBJ2-1; D: NA; V: TRBV3-1; size: NA; DNA: TGTGCCAGCAGCTCTAAAACCCTAGTAGATTCCTACAATGAGCAGTTCTTC; CDR3: CASSSKTLVDSYNEQFF
length: 14; J: TRBJ1-1; D: NA; V: TRBV6-2/TRBV6-3; size: few; DNA: TGTGCCAGCAGTTACTCTTTACAGGTCACTGAAGCTTTCTTT; CDR3: CASSYSLQVTEAFF
length: 13; J: TRBJ2-3; D: NA; V: TRBV11-3; size: NA; DNA: TGTGCCAGCAGCACAAGGATCAGCGATACGCAGTATTTT; CDR3: CASSTRISDTQYF
length: 13; J: TRBJ2-1; D: NA; V: TRBV2; size: few; DNA: TGTGCCAGCAGTGACGCCCGGTGGAATGAGCAGTTCTTC; CDR3: CASSDARWNEQFF
length: 17; J: TRBJ1-2; D: NA; V: TRBV21-1; size: NA; DNA: TGTGCCAGCAGCAAAATGACGAGAGACAGTGCTAACTATGGCTACACCTTC; CDR3: CASSKMTRDSANYGYTF
length: 12; J: TRBJ1-6; D: NA; V: TRBV12-3/TRBV12-4; size: few; DNA: TGTGCCAGCAGTTTTCGGCATTCACCCCTCCACTTT; CDR3: CASSFRHSPLHF